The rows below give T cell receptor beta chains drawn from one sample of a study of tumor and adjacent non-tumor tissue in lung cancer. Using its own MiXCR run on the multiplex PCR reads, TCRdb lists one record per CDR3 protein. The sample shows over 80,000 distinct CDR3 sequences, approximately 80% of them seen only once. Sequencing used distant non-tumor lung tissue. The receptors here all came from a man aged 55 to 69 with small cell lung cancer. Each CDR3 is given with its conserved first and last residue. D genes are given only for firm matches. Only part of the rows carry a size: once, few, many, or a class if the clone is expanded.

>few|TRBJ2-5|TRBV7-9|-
TGTACCAGCAGCCTAGAGGGGGAGACCCAGTACTTC
CTSSLEGETQYF
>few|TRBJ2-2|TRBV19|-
TGTGCCAGTAGTATTGCCAGTTCCGGGGAGCTGTTTTTT
CASSIASSGELFF
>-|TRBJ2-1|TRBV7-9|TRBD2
TGTGTCAGCAGCCCGGGACTAGCGGGAGCCTTCAATGAGCAGTTCTTC
CVSSPGLAGAFNEQFF
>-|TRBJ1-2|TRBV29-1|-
TGCATCGTTGTGAAAGGAGGGGGTTCAGACTACACCTTC
CIVVKGGGSDYTF
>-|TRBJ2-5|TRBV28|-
TGTGCCAGCTGTCCCGGGGAGTGGGAGACCCAGTATTTC
CASCPGEWETQYF
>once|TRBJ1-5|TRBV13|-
TGTGCCAGCAGCTTAGGTACAGATATCAACCAGCCCCAGCATTTT
CASSLGTDINQPQHF
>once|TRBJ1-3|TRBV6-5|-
TGTGCCAGCAGTTTGCGAGGGCTTTCAGGATACACCATATATTTT
CASSLRGLSGYTIYF
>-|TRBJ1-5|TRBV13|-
TGTGCCAGCAGCTTAGGTTCAGATAGCAATCAGGCCCAGCATTTT
CASSLGSDSNQAQHF
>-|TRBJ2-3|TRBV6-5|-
TGTGCCAGCAGCTACCGAGTTAATCAGCCCCAGTATTTT
CASSYRVNQPQYF
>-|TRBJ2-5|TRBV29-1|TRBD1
TGCAACGTCCGGGACAGGGGTAGAGTGGAGATCCAGTACTTC
CNVRDRGRVEIQYF
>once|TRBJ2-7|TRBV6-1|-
TGTGCCATCACCCGAGGGGGGGACAGCACCTACGAGCAATACTTC
CAITRGGDSTYEQYF
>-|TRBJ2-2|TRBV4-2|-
TGTGCCAGCAGCCAAGGAGGTGGTGGATCTAACGGGGAGCTGTTTTTT
CASSQGGGGSNGELFF
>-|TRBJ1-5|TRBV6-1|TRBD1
TGTGCCAGCATCGGGACAGGGAGGTTGAATCAACCCCAGCATTTT
CASIGTGRLNQPQHF
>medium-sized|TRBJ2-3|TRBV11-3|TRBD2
TGTGCCAGCAGCCGGACTAGCGGGAGAGATACGCAGTATTTT
CASSRTSGRDTQYF
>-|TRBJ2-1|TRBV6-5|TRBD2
TGTGCCAGCGGTGAAGCGCTCGGGGCTAGCGGGGGGGTTCCTAGCTCCTACAATGAGCAGTTCTTC
CASGEALGASGGVPSSYNEQFF
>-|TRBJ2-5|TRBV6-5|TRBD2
TGTGCCAGCAGTACCCAAGCGGGAGTGCAAGAGACCCAGTACTTC
CASSTQAGVQETQYF
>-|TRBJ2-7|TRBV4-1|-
TGCGACAACAGTTTCGACAAACTCTACGAGCAGTACTTC
CDNSFDKLYEQYF
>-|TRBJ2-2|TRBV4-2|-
TGTGCCAGGATTCAGGAGAGAGGAGTCGCTGCCGGGGAGCTGTTTTTT
CARIQERGVAAGELFF
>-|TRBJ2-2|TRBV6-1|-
TGTGGCAGCAGCCGGGGGAGGTTCGACAGCGGGGAGCTGTTTTTT
CGSSRGRFDSGELFF
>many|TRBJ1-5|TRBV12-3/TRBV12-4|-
TGTGCCAGCAGTAGAGTGGATCAGCCCCAGCATTTT
CASSRVDQPQHF
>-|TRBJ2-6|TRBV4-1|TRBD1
TGCGCCAGCAGCCTCAGAGGGGGCGACTTAGGCTCTGAGGCCAATGTCCTGACTTTC
CASSLRGGDLGSEANVLTF
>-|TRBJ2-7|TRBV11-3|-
TGTGCGAGCAGCCCTTACTCCCGCACGGGGGAGCAGTACTTC
CASSPYSRTGEQYF
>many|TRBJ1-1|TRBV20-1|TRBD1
TGCAGTGCTAGAGAGTCGACAGGGTACCCTGAAGCTTTCTTT
CSARESTGYPEAFF
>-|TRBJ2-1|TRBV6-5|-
TGTGCCTGCAGTTACTCTCTGGGAGTGGGTAATGAGGAGTTCTTC
CACSYSLGVGNEEFF
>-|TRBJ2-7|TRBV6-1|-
TGTGCCATCAGTGCCGGACAGCTCCACGAGCAGTATTTC
CAISAGQLHEQYF
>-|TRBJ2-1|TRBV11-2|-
TGTGCCAGGAACATTAGGGCGGATAGTTCCTACAATGAGCAGTTCTTT
CARNIRADSSYNEQFF
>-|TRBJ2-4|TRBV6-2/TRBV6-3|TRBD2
TGTGCCAGCAGTTATGATCGGCTAGCGGGAGGTGCTCAGTACTTC
CASSYDRLAGGAQYF
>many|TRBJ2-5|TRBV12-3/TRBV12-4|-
TGTGCCAGCAGTTTAGGGACCCAGTACTTC
CASSLGTQYF
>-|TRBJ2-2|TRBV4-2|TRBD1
TGTGCCAGCACCAGGGGGCTGGAAACCGGGGAGCTGTTATTT
CASTRGLETGELLF
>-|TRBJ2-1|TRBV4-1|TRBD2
TGCGCCACTAGCCAAGTAAGCTGGGGACTAGCGGGAAACAATGAGCAGTTCTTC
CATSQVSWGLAGNNEQFF
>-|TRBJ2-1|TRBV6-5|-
TGTGCCAGCAATTACGGGGCTACCAATGAACAGTTCTTC
CASNYGATNEQFF
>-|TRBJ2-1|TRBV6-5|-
TGTGCCAGCAGTCCCGGGTACCGCATCTACAATGAGCAGTTCTTC
CASSPGYRIYNEQFF
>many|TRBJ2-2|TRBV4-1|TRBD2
TGCGCCAGCAGACCCCCTAGCGGGAGGGCCTACGGGGAGCTGTTTTTT
CASRPPSGRAYGELFF
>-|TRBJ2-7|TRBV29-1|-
TGCAACGTTGAAGGGGAGGCGGGAAGCGAGCAGTACTTC
CNVEGEAGSEQYF